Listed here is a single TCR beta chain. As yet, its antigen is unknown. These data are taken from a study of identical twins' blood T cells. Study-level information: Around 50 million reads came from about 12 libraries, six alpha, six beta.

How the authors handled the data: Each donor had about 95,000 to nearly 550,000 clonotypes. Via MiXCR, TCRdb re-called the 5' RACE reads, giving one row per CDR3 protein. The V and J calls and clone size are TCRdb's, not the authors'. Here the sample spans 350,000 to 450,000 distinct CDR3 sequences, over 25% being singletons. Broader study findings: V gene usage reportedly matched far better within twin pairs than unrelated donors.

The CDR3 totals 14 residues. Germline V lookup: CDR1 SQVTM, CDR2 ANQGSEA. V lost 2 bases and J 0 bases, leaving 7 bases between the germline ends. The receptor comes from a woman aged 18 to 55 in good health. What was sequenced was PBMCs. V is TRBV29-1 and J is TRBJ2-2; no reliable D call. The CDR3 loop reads CSVELGSNTGELFF. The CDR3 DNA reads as TGCAGCGTTGAACTGGGATCGAACACCGGGGAGCTGTTTTTT.